These 3 T cell receptor beta chains were all obtained from the same sample, sequenced in a study of cytomegalovirus exposure and HLA in healthy donors. 60 Vbeta and 13 Jbeta primers were used in PCR. The method was immunoSEQ multiplex PCR; TCRdb's version includes in-frame clones alone and lacks a portion of them. Of under 110,000 clones listed, about 70% are singletons. Sequenced: PBMCs. These receptors originate from a female donor in good health and CMV-seronegative.

The CDR3 region is CALEGGRESYNEQFF. For the CDR3, the DNA is TGTGCCTTGGAAGGCGGGAGAGAATCCTACAATGAGCAGTTCTTC. The gene calls are TRBV30 and TRBJ2-1; TRBD2 aligns across 7 bases. This CDR3 has 15 amino acids. Losses at the gene ends were 7 bases for V and 1 base for J; bases not matched to a gene: 10. Germline V gene lookup returns CDR1 GTSNPN and CDR2 SVGIG (reference sequence).

V is TRBV9 and J is TRBJ2-7, with 10 bases matching TRBD2. Germline loops: CDR1 SGDLS, CDR2 YYNGEE. V shed 3 bases and J 5 bases; nucleotides not matched to a gene: 14. CDR3 length equals 17 residues. CDR3 sequence reads: CASSEGSASGRDHEQYF. Written as DNA, the CDR3 is TGTGCCAGCAGCGAGGGATCGGCGAGCGGGAGGGACCACGAGCAGTACTTC.

CDR3 sequence: CASGGTGGFGQPQHF. CDR3 coding DNA: TGTGCCAGTGGAGGGACAGGGGGTTTCGGACAGCCCCAGCATTTT. The V and J genes are TRBV19 and TRBJ1-5, with 11 bases identical to TRBD1. From germline, CDR1 is LNHDA and CDR2 SQIVND (reference sequence). Trimming cost V 8 bases and J 7 bases; bases outside gene matches: 10. The length of the CDR3 is 15 residues. Combining the CDR3 with reference TRBV19 and TRBJ1-5 gives the whole variable domain DGGITQSPKYLFRKEGQNVTLSCEQNLNHDAMYWYRQDPGQGLRLIYYSQIVNDFQKGDIAEGYSVSREKKESFPLTVTSAQKNPTAFYLCASGGTGGFGQPQHFGDGTRLSIL.